These T cell receptor beta chains were read from a single sample in a study of OX40 agonist ivuxolimab in advanced cancers. TCRdb's table, derived via immunoSEQ multiplex PCR, lists solely in-frame clones and lacks some. The repertoire includes about 77,000 clones, 87% of them detected once, and roughly 0.54% sits in the top ten. Here the sequenced sample was CD4+ or CD8+ T cells sorted from blood, taken in a trial of the OX40 agonist ivuxolimab. These receptors were obtained from an adult with an advanced solid tumor such as melanoma, head and neck, liver or kidney cancer. Both conserved end residues are part of each CDR3. D genes are given only for firm matches. Clone sizes are given selectively: once, few, many, or a class where the clone is expanded.

>TRBJ1-2|TRBV9|13|once|-
CASSRLGSGGYTF
TGTGCCAGCAGCCGCCTGGGATCAGGAGGCTACACCTTC
>TRBJ2-2|TRBV7-2|14|-|-
CASSSGPHTGELFF
TGTGCCAGCAGCTCCGGGCCCCATACCGGGGAGCTGTTTTTT
>TRBJ2-1|TRBV2|11|-|TRBD2
CASRKRGEQFF
TGTGCCAGCAGGAAGCGGGGTGAGCAGTTCTTC
>TRBJ2-6|TRBV19|15|-|-
CASSQAASGANVLTF
TGTGCCAGTAGTCAAGCGGCCTCTGGGGCCAACGTCCTGACTTTC
>TRBJ1-2|TRBV29-1|12|-|TRBD1
CSVWTGGYGYTF
TGCAGCGTTTGGACAGGGGGCTATGGCTACACCTTC
>TRBJ1-3|TRBV12-5|14|-|-
CASGHTSAGNTIYF
TGTGCTAGTGGCCATACTTCGGCTGGAAACACCATATATTTT
>TRBJ2-7|TRBV4-1|19|-|TRBD2
CASSQERGLAGGPSGEQYF
TGCGCCAGCAGCCAAGAGAGGGGACTAGCGGGAGGGCCTTCGGGCGAGCAGTACTTC
>TRBJ1-4|TRBV5-1|15|-|-
CASSVGGDDNEKLFF
TGCGCCAGCAGCGTTGGCGGAGACGATAATGAAAAACTGTTTTTT
>TRBJ1-2|TRBV7-8|15|-|TRBD1
CASSLLGQGNYGYTF
TGTGCCAGCAGCTTACTGGGACAGGGTAACTATGGCTACACCTTC
>TRBJ2-1|TRBV6-4|13|-|-
CASSGDRRNEQFF
TGTGCCAGCAGTGGTGACAGGCGCAATGAGCAGTTCTTC
>TRBJ2-7|TRBV5-6|15|few|TRBD2
CASNPTSGRNHEQYF
TGTGCCAGCAATCCGACTAGCGGGAGGAACCACGAGCAGTACTTC
>TRBJ1-2|TRBV29-1|16|-|-
CSVVGRGTGRQYGYTF
TGCAGCGTTGTTGGTCGTGGAACGGGGCGGCAATATGGCTACACCTTC
>TRBJ2-5|TRBV4-1|18|-|-
CASSQDRTYVAGQETQYF
TGCGCCAGCAGCCAAGATCGGACTTATGTGGCGGGCCAAGAGACCCAGTACTTC
>TRBJ2-5|TRBV5-6|15|-|TRBD1
CASSFGGQAEETQYF
TGTGCCAGCAGCTTTGGGGGACAGGCGGAAGAGACCCAGTACTTC
>TRBJ1-3|TRBV28|15|-|-
CASTPEGLSGNTIYF
TGTGCCAGCACCCCCGAAGGGCTTTCTGGAAACACCATATATTTT
>TRBJ2-5|TRBV4-1|14|-|-
CASSLVGTQETQYF
TGCGCCAGCAGCCTAGTGGGCACCCAAGAGACCCAGTACTTC
>TRBJ2-2|TRBV30|15|-|-
CAWSPGPVVYGELFF
TGTGCCTGGAGTCCAGGGCCAGTTGTCTACGGGGAGCTGTTTTTT
>TRBJ2-5|TRBV5-4|16|-|TRBD1
CASSPMTGTYQETQYF
TGTGCCAGCAGCCCCATGACAGGGACGTACCAAGAGACCCAGTACTTC
>TRBJ2-1|TRBV2|13|-|TRBD1
CASSLTGVHEQFF
TGTGCCAGCAGTTTAACAGGGGTCCATGAGCAGTTCTTC
>TRBJ1-3|TRBV7-2|16|-|-
CASSLVGLGSGNTIYF
TGTGCCAGCAGCTTAGTCGGTTTAGGCAGTGGAAACACCATATATTTT
>TRBJ1-1|TRBV5-1|14|-|-
CASSPTQGYTEAFF
TGCGCCAGCAGCCCGACGCAGGGTTACACTGAAGCTTTCTTT
>TRBJ2-2|TRBV19|16|-|-
CASSIVGGRGTGELFF
TGTGCCAGTAGTATAGTTGGGGGGAGAGGAACCGGGGAGCTGTTTTTT
>TRBJ1-1|TRBV6-6|12|-|-
CASSDRGREAFF
TGTGCCAGCAGCGATCGGGGCAGGGAAGCTTTCTTT
>TRBJ2-2|TRBV11-3|14|-|-
CASSLYGDTGELFF
TGTGCCAGCAGCTTATACGGGGACACCGGGGAGCTGTTTTTT
>TRBJ1-1|TRBV18|13|-|-
CASSSGENTEAFF
TGTGCCAGCTCATCTGGCGAGAACACTGAAGCTTTCTTT
>TRBJ1-5|TRBV6-4|13|-|-
CASSRDLNQPQHF
TGTGCCAGCAGTCGGGATTTAAATCAGCCCCAGCATTTT
>TRBJ2-5|TRBV11-3|14|-|-
CASSPGVGSETQYF
TGTGCCAGCAGCCCAGGGGTAGGATCGGAGACCCAGTACTTC
>TRBJ2-7|TRBV21-1|15|once|-
CASSKSTVGANEQYF
TGTGCCAGCAGCAAATCCACTGTAGGGGCAAACGAGCAGTACTTC
>TRBJ1-2|TRBV2|12|-|-
CASTGRLGGYTF
TGTGCCAGCACAGGGCGTCTAGGAGGCTACACCTTC
>TRBJ2-2|TRBV11-2|13|-|-
CASSFIRSGELFF
TGTGCCAGCAGCTTCATCAGGTCCGGGGAGCTGTTTTTT
>TRBJ2-3|TRBV15|15|-|TRBD1
CATSNPTGDTDTQYF
TGTGCCACCAGCAACCCTACAGGGGACACAGATACGCAGTATTTT